These 25 T cell receptor beta chains were sequenced from one sample in a study of T cell repertoires in cytomegalovirus infection. TCRdb processed the reads anew with MiXCR; each CDR3 protein has one entry. The data hold approximately 1,000,000 distinct CDR3 sequences, with roughly 31% observed a single time. No antigen has been identified for these receptors. Sequencing used cultured CD8+ T cells from PBMCs, obtained from culture after CMV antigen stimulation. The receptors were gathered from a human donor in good health (CMV status not recorded). Some clones in this sample may be carry-over from other donors' samples.

This clonotype appeared a few times. The rearrangement joins TRBV6-6 to TRBJ1-2, with a tentative D call TRBD1 (6 bases). Trimming removed 1 base from V and 1 base from J, with 10 bases in between. Germline V CDR1 and CDR2: MNHNY, SVGAGI (reference sequence). This CDR3 has 15 amino acids. The CDR3 nucleotides read TGTGCCAGCAGTTACTTTCCGGACAGTAACTATGGCTACACCTTC. It yields the protein CASSYFPDSNYGYTF.

This clonotype was observed a few times. The chain couples TRBV9 to TRBJ2-1; D is perhaps TRBD2 (6 bases). The V and J ends lost 6 bases and 1 base respectively, with 8 bases between them. The CDR3 consists of 13 residues. Germline loops: CDR1 SGDLS, CDR2 YYNGEE. CDR3 DNA: TGTGCCAGCAACCGGGGGTCCTACAATGAGCAGTTCTTC. This codes for CASNRGSYNEQFF.

A note on this clonotype: It may be a read error: a sequence one base away is much more abundant. The chain carries TRBV7-6 and TRBJ2-2; no clear D. Trimming left V 5 bases short and J 3 bases short, with 7 bases between. Germline loops: CDR1 SGHVS, CDR2 FNYEAQ. This CDR3 comprises 13 residues. CDR3 region: CASSPCDTGELFF. DNA for the CDR3: TGTGCCAGCAGCCCCTGCGACACCGGGGAGCTGTTTTTT.

This clonotype was counted only a few times. The gene calls are TRBV6-5 and TRBJ1-3, with unresolved D. With 2 bases removed from V and 4 bases from J, the gap between germline ends came to 9 bases. This CDR3 has 14 amino acids. CDR1 MNHEY and CDR2 SVGAGI come from the germline V gene. The CDR3 coding sequence is TGTGCCAGCAGTTACGGACCAAGAGGAAACACCATATATTTT. Its translation is CASSYGPRGNTIYF.

This clonotype was counted at least ten times. This chain connects TRBV4-2 to TRBJ2-3; D ambiguous. The CDR3 contains 12 residues. Trimming took 3 bases from V and 3 from J, leaving 4 bases between them. From germline, CDR1 is LGHNA and CDR2 YNFKEQ. This chain's CDR3 is CASSHTTDTQYF. In DNA, the CDR3 is TGTGCCAGCAGCCACACTACAGATACGCAGTATTTT.

V is TRBV6-6 and J is TRBJ2-1; 7 nucleotides line up with TRBD1. The germline V gene encodes CDR1 MNHNY and CDR2 SVGAGI (reference sequence). This CDR3 is 14 amino acids long. The junction had 4 bases not matched to a gene; V was cut back by 2 bases and J by 6 bases. DNA of the CDR3: TGTGCCAGCAGTTACCTGGGACAGCTCAATGAGCAGTTCTTC. Translated: CASSYLGQLNEQFF.

This chain links TRBV4-3 with TRBJ1-1; D unresolved. Germline V gene lookup returns CDR1 LGHNA and CDR2 YSLEER. V was trimmed by 0 bases and J by 0 bases, leaving 8 bases between them. The CDR3 has 15 residues. The CDR3 loop is CASSQESRLNTEAFF. As DNA, the CDR3 is TGCGCCAGCAGCCAAGAATCGCGGTTGAACACTGAAGCTTTCTTT.

The chain employs TRBV6-5 and TRBJ1-1; D is ambiguous. The CDR3 is 15 amino acids. Trimming stripped 0 bases from V and 6 bases from J, with 14 bases between. Germline CDR1 MNHEY, CDR2 SVGAGI. CDR3 DNA sequence: TGTGCCAGCAGTTACTCCGCGGCGAGAGTTTCTGAAGCTTTCTTT. Protein: CASSYSAARVSEAFF.

The gene calls are TRBV9 and TRBJ1-1; TRBD1 might be the D (5 bases). V lost 0 bases and J 6 bases, leaving 12 bases between the germline ends. The CDR3 has 14 residues. The germline CDR1 and CDR2 sequences are SGDLS and YYNGEE. The CDR3 coding sequence is TGTGCCAGCAGCGTAGGTGGGACGGGGGCTGAAGCTTTCTTT. Translation: CASSVGGTGAEAFF. Using reference TRBV9 and TRBJ1-1 for the parts outside the CDR3, the full variable domain is DSGVTQTPKHLITATGQRVTLRCSPRSGDLSVYWYQQSLDQGLQFLIQYYNGEERAKGNILERFSAQQFPDLHSELNLSSLELGDSALYFCASSVGGTGAEAFFGQGTRLTVV.

V usage is TRBV5-1 and J usage is TRBJ1-1; tentatively, D is TRBD1 (5 bases). The germline V and J ends were trimmed by 1 base and 5 bases, with 24 bases remaining between them. CDR1 SGHRS and CDR2 YFSETQ come from the germline V gene. This CDR3 is 18 amino acids long. CDR3 region: CASSLYLGRSREVTEAFF. The DNA of the CDR3 is TGCGCCAGCAGCTTGTATCTGGGACGCTCCCGGGAGGTAACTGAAGCTTTCTTT.

The CDR3 sequence is CASSPLEVAHTQYF. CDR3 nucleotides: TGTGCCAGCAGTCCCCTGGAAGTCGCACATACGCAGTATTTT. This rearrangement joins TRBV27 to TRBJ2-3, with D unresolved. The CDR3 runs to 14 residues. Germline V gene lookup returns CDR1 MNHEY and CDR2 SMNVEV (reference sequence). V lost 5 bases and J 7 bases, leaving 16 bases between the germline ends.

This clonotype was observed a few times. The chain uses TRBV27 and TRBJ2-2, with 13 bases fitting TRBD2. Germline CDR1 MNHEY, CDR2 SMNVEV (reference sequence). V gave up 6 bases and J gave up 6 bases; unmatched junction bases: 7. CDR3 length: 16 amino acids. Written as DNA, the CDR3 is TGTGCCAGCAGGCGCGGGACTAGCGGGGTCGCCGGGGAGCTGTTTTTT. Amino acids: CASRRGTSGVAGELFF.

The chain links TRBV7-9 to TRBJ1-2; D unresolved. This CDR3 is 14 amino acids long. Trimming pared 2 bases from V and 6 bases from J, leaving 13 bases between. Germline V lookup: CDR1 SEHNR, CDR2 FQNEAQ (reference sequence). In nucleotides, the CDR3 is TGTGCCAGCAGCTTAAGCCAGAGGGTGGATGGCTACACCTTC. It yields the protein CASSLSQRVDGYTF.

The chain links TRBV7-8 to TRBJ1-2; perhaps TRBD1 as D (5 bases). CDR3 length: 13 amino acids. Germline V lookup: CDR1 SGHVS, CDR2 FQNEAQ. Between the trimmed V and J ends, which lost 5 bases and 1 base, there was a span of 8 bases. CDR3 in amino acids: CASSQTDNYGYTF. CDR3 in DNA: TGTGCCAGCAGCCAGACAGATAACTATGGCTACACCTTC.

This clonotype was detected only a few times. The chain uses TRBV4-1 and TRBJ1-1; D call uncertain. The CDR3 has 13 amino acids. The germline V and J ends were trimmed by 3 bases and 5 bases, with 10 bases remaining between them. The germline V gene encodes CDR1 MGHRA and CDR2 YSYEKL. CDR3 region: CASSHPAQTEAFF. CDR3 bases: TGCGCCAGCAGCCACCCCGCGCAGACTGAAGCTTTCTTT.

The table lists this clonotype with a count of one. The J gene is TRBJ2-7, the V gene TRBV6-2 or TRBV6-3; D might be TRBD2 (7 bases). The CDR3 consists of 16 residues. In germline, CDR1 is MNHEY, CDR2 SVGEGT. The germline V and J ends were trimmed by 4 bases and 5 bases, with 21 bases remaining between them. The CDR3 region is CASSLRTRRGQDEQYV. The CDR3 bases are TGTGCCAGCAGTTTACGGACCCGGCGGGGGCAGGACGAGCAGTACGTC.

This chain joins TRBV4-2 and TRBJ1-5; D unresolved. Germline CDR1 LGHNA, CDR2 YNFKEQ. The length of the CDR3 is 16 residues. The ends were cut back, 0 bases at V and 4 bases at J, with 13 bases in the middle. CDR3 sequence: CASSQDKPSGNQPQHF. Written as DNA, the CDR3 is TGTGCCAGCAGCCAAGATAAGCCGAGTGGGAATCAGCCCCAGCATTTT.

This clonotype was observed at least ten times. The chain links TRBV7-9 to TRBJ2-1; possible D gene TRBD2, 6 bases. V lost 3 bases to trimming and J lost 4 bases, with 19 bases between them. The CDR3 has 17 residues. Germline V gene sequence: CDR1 SEHNR, CDR2 FQNEAQ (reference sequence). The CDR3 here is CASSFRAGLGPYNEQFF. The CDR3 nucleotides read TGTGCCAGCAGCTTTCGCGCGGGACTGGGGCCTTACAATGAGCAGTTCTTC.

This clonotype turned up a few times. In DNA form, the CDR3 reads TGTGCCAGCAGTCCGTCCGGGACTAGCGGGCGGGATGAGCAGTTCTTC. The encoded protein is CASSPSGTSGRDEQFF. The genes are TRBV28 and TRBJ2-1; 12 bases fit TRBD2. Germline CDR1 reads MDHEN; CDR2 reads SYDVKM. CDR3 length: 16 amino acids. Losses at the gene ends were 5 bases for V and 8 bases for J; bases not matched to a gene: 10.

The V gene is TRBV6-5, the J gene TRBJ1-1, with 10 bases fitting TRBD1. With V trimmed by 1 base and J by 7 bases, 0 bases remained unmatched. The CDR3 sequence is 13 residues long. Germline loops: CDR1 MNHEY, CDR2 SVGAGI. The CDR3 region has the DNA TGTGCCAGCAGTTACTGGACAGGGGGTGAAGCTTTCTTT. Translated, it gives CASSYWTGGEAFF.

This clonotype was picked up a small number of times. The chain links TRBV27 to TRBJ2-2, with D perhaps matching TRBD1 or TRBD2 (5 bases each). CDR3 size: 16 residues. CDR1 and CDR2 (germline): MNHEY, SMNVEV (reference sequence). With 0 bases removed from V and 7 bases from J, the gap between germline ends came to 15 bases. CDR3 residues: CASSLSMGLGDGELFF. The CDR3, as DNA: TGTGCCAGCAGTTTATCGATGGGTTTGGGGGACGGGGAGCTGTTTTTT.

V gene TRBV19 combines with J gene TRBJ2-7; D remains ambiguous. CDR1 and CDR2 (germline): LNHDA, SQIVND (reference sequence). The CDR3 is made up of 13 amino acids. The ends were cut back, 5 bases at V and 3 bases at J, with 11 bases in the middle. This CDR3 is CASSDNAYYEQYF. The CDR3 nucleotides are TGTGCCAGTAGTGACAACGCCTACTACGAGCAGTACTTC. The complete variable domain, with remaining parts taken from reference TRBV19 and TRBJ2-7, reads DGGITQSPKYLFRKEGQNVTLSCEQNLNHDAMYWYRQDPGQGLRLIYYSQIVNDFQKGDIAEGYSVSREKKESFPLTVTSAQKNPTAFYLCASSDNAYYEQYFGPGTRLTVT.

There are a few counts of this clonotype. The chain couples TRBV7-8 to TRBJ1-5, with D perhaps TRBD1 (5 bases). Trimming left V 2 bases short and J 7 bases short, with 15 bases between. This CDR3 has 15 residues. Germline values: CDR1 SGHVS, CDR2 FQNEAQ. The CDR3 protein is CASSLKGTQRQPQHF. CDR3 in DNA: TGTGCCAGCAGCTTAAAGGGGACCCAACGGCAGCCCCAGCATTTT. The entire variable domain, with the rest obtained from reference TRBV7-8 and TRBJ1-5, is as follows: GAGVSQSPRYKVAKRGQDVALRCDPISGHVSLFWYQQALGQGPEFLTYFQNEAQLDKSGLPSDRFFAERPEGSVSTLKIQRTQQEDSAVYLCASSLKGTQRQPQHFGDGTRLSIL.

This clonotype was picked up many times. This chain joins TRBV12-3 or TRBV12-4 and TRBJ1-6; possibly TRBD1 for D (5 bases). The V gene lost 7 bases and the J gene lost 7 bases, with 14 bases spanning the gap. There are 14 residues in the CDR3. For the CDR3, the DNA is TGTGCCAGCACCTGGGATTGGGGCAATTCACCCCTCCACTTT. It specifies CASTWDWGNSPLHF.

CDR3 sequence reads: CASSFGRDYEQYF. The DNA for the CDR3 is TGTGCCAGCAGTTTTGGCCGCGACTACGAGCAGTACTTC. The chain uses TRBV27 and TRBJ2-7, with no clear D. Germline loops: CDR1 MNHEY, CDR2 SMNVEV (reference sequence). There are 13 residues in the CDR3. V lost 3 bases, J lost 3 bases, and 9 bases lay in between.